Sequencing of this T cell receptor beta chain was carried out in a study of yellow fever vaccine responses in identical twins. Broader study findings: Twin vaccine T cell responses reportedly seemed partly convergent, partly personalized.

A remark on this clonotype: The antigen is undetermined.

TCRdb reanalysed the RT-PCR reads using MiXCR and keeps one entry per CDR3 protein. The data contain 3,000 to 4,000 distinct CDR3 sequences, roughly 80% of them singletons. The CDR3 is made up of 14 amino acids. CDR1 and CDR2 from the germline V gene are SQVTM and ANQGSEA. V gave up 4 bases and J gave up 4 bases, with 17 bases separating them. The TCR originated in a woman aged 18-30 years who received the yellow fever vaccine. The source material was T cells from blood (PBMCs), unsorted or a sorted subset (not recorded which), sampled before or after yellow fever vaccination (not recorded which). The J gene is TRBJ2-7, the V gene TRBV29-1; perhaps TRBD1 as D (7 bases). The CDR3 is CSVVRQGGAYEQYF. Here the CDR3 DNA reads TGCAGCGTTGTGCGGCAGGGGGGCGCGTACGAGCAGTACTTC.